The rows below give T cell receptor beta chains drawn from one sample of a study of T cell repertoires in cytomegalovirus infection. MiXCR, applied by TCRdb to the reads, yields one record per CDR3 protein. Of fewer than 300,000 distinct CDR3 sequences in the sample, more than 20% were seen once. What was sequenced was PBMCs. The receptors shown here come from a human donor in good health (CMV status not recorded). Some clones in this sample may be carry-over from other donors' samples. CDR3s include the opening cysteine and the closing phenylalanine or tryptophan. D genes are given only for firm matches. Not all rows give a size; the values are once, few, many and, for expanded clones, a class.

V gene,J gene,clone size,D gene,CDR3 protein,CDR3 DNA
TRBV7-2,TRBJ2-2,many,TRBD1,CASTWTGTNTGELFF,TGTGCCAGCACCTGGACAGGGACGAACACCGGGGAGCTGTTTTTT
TRBV19,TRBJ1-5,many,.,CASSITGGGNQPQHF,TGTGCCAGTAGTATAACCGGCGGCGGCAATCAGCCCCAGCATTTT
TRBV20-1,TRBJ2-7,once,TRBD1,CSASNHWTGYEQYF,TGCAGTGCCAGTAACCACTGGACAGGCTACGAGCAGTACTTC
TRBV7-8,TRBJ2-1,.,.,CASSTYGTPDEQFF,TGTGCCAGCAGCACCTATGGGACTCCAGATGAGCAGTTCTTC
TRBV7-9,TRBJ1-2,.,.,CATRLGYGYTF,TGTGCCACCCGACTCGGCTATGGCTACACCTTC
TRBV6-6,TRBJ2-3,.,.,CASSYLHGTTSTDTQYF,TGTGCCAGCAGTTACCTTCACGGGACAACTAGCACAGATACGCAGTATTTT
TRBV10-3,TRBJ2-7,.,.,CAISESLGQGSTGEQYF,TGTGCCATCAGTGAGTCATTGGGGCAGGGGTCGACAGGCGAGCAGTACTTC
TRBV6-1,TRBJ1-4,few,TRBD1,CAGRRGPNEKLFF,TGTGCCGGCAGGAGGGGGCCTAATGAAAAACTGTTTTTT
TRBV11-2,TRBJ2-2,.,.,CASSLATGYTGELFF,TGTGCCAGCAGCCTGGCGACAGGTTACACCGGGGAGCTGTTTTTT
TRBV7-9,TRBJ2-3,many,.,CASSPQGGYDTQYF,TGTGCCAGCAGCCCCCAGGGGGGGTACGATACGCAGTATTTT
TRBV7-2,TRBJ2-5,few,TRBD1,CASSSRDRPRGQETQYF,TGTGCCAGCAGCTCCCGGGACAGGCCACGGGGCCAAGAGACCCAGTACTTC
TRBV11-3,TRBJ2-1,many,TRBD2,CASSSPFLREFSNEQFF,TGTGCCAGCAGCTCCCCGTTTTTGCGGGAGTTTTCCAATGAGCAGTTCTTC
TRBV29-1,TRBJ1-2,.,TRBD1,CSVGGGLF,TGCAGCGTTGGAGGGGGCCTCTTC
TRBV14,TRBJ2-1,.,TRBD2,CASSQDRGGPDEQFF,TGTGCCAGCAGCCAAGATCGGGGGGGCCCGGATGAGCAGTTCTTC
TRBV13,TRBJ2-3,.,.,CASSHGDTQYF,TGTGCCAGCAGCCATGGGGATACGCAGTATTTT
TRBV2,TRBJ1-1,.,.,CASRRRLNTEAFF,TGTGCCAGCAGGAGAAGGTTGAACACTGAAGCTTTCTTT
TRBV20-1,TRBJ1-2,few,.,CSASRSMAINYGYTF,TGCAGTGCTAGCCGGTCAATGGCGATTAACTATGGCTACACCTTC
TRBV7-2,TRBJ1-4,many,.,CASSQYSTTNEKLFF,TGTGCCAGCAGCCAATACAGCACAACTAATGAAAAACTGTTTTTT
TRBV7-9,TRBJ1-2,many,TRBD1,CASSFSTGRAGYTF,TGTGCCAGCAGCTTTTCGACAGGGCGGGCCGGCTACACCTTC
TRBV5-6,TRBJ2-7,.,TRBD2,CASSLVTGRLLAGEQYF,TGTGCCAGCAGCTTGGTGACGGGACGACTTCTAGCGGGCGAGCAGTACTTC